This entry lists 28 T cell receptor beta chains sequenced from one sample in a study of blood T cell repertoires in COVID-19. Method: immunoSEQ multiplex PCR; TCRdb's copy keeps in-frame clones and lacks some. The data hold around 320,000 clones, with roughly 86% observed a single time. The sequenced sample was peripheral blood. The receptors here all came from a woman aged 25-40 years with COVID-19, enrolled during active disease.

The rearrangement uses TRBV7-5 and TRBJ1-5. TRBV7-5 is a pseudogene segment. The CDR3 contains 16 residues. The CDR3, as DNA: TGTGTCAGAAGCTTAGTTTATGTCGGGGTTCAGCAGCCCCAGCATTTT. Amino acids: CVRSLVYVGVQQPQHF.

The rearrangement joins TRBV6-5 to TRBJ1-2, with no clear D. In germline, CDR1 is MNHEY, CDR2 SVGAGI. This CDR3 is 14 amino acids long. Trimming pared 7 bases from V and 0 bases from J, leaving 12 bases between. The CDR3 DNA follows: TGTGCCAGCACACGGGATGGAACTAACTATGGCTACACCTTC. This encodes CASTRDGTNYGYTF.

The chain recombines TRBV5-1 with TRBJ2-1, with a possible D match to TRBD2 (6 bases). V was trimmed by 0 bases and J by 8 bases, leaving 12 bases between them. The CDR3 has 14 amino acids. Germline V CDR1 and CDR2: SGHRS, YFSETQ. The CDR3 is CASSLAQGGDEQFF. The CDR3, as DNA: TGCGCCAGCAGCTTGGCCCAGGGAGGTGATGAGCAGTTCTTC.

The V gene is TRBV6-5, the J gene TRBJ1-1, with 8 bases aligning to TRBD1. CDR3 length: 14 residues. CDR1 is MNHEY and CDR2 is SVGAGI in the germline V gene. V lost 7 bases, J lost 1 base, and 5 bases stayed unmatched. CDR3 sequence reads: CASTPGQGNTEAFF. CDR3 DNA sequence: TGTGCCAGCACTCCTGGACAGGGGAACACTGAAGCTTTCTTT.

This clone was counted between two and nine times. The chain is built from TRBV5-1 and TRBJ1-2; 10 bases align to TRBD1. This CDR3 region has 15 residues. Germline V lookup: CDR1 SGHRS, CDR2 YFSETQ. The V segment lost 4 bases and the J segment 2 bases; nucleotides outside the gene matches: 5. Here the CDR3 DNA reads TGCGCCAGCAGCCCGTCGGGACAGGGGAACTATGGCTACACCTTC. Residues: CASSPSGQGNYGYTF.

The rearrangement uses TRBV5-1 and TRBJ2-7; the match to TRBD1 covers 8 bases. Germline CDR1 is SGHRS and CDR2 is YFSETQ. V shed 4 bases, J shed 6 bases, and the junction held 12 bases outside the gene matches. The CDR3 is 15 amino acids. CDR3 DNA: TGCGCCAGCAGCCACCCGGACAGGGAGGTCGGCGAGCAGTACTTC. It translates to CASSHPDREVGEQYF.

The rearrangement uses TRBV18 and TRBJ1-1, with TRBD1 identical over 7 bases. V lost 2 bases and J lost 4; bases outside the gene matches: 10. The length of the CDR3 is 16 residues. Germline assignment: CDR1 KGHSH and CDR2 LQKENI. The CDR3 loop is CASSPLRDSLVTEAFF. Here the CDR3 DNA reads TGTGCCAGCTCACCATTACGGGACAGCCTAGTCACTGAAGCTTTCTTT.

This clone was counted once. This chain uses TRBV4-2 with TRBJ2-1; 7 positions match TRBD2. Germline CDR1 reads LGHNA; CDR2 reads YNFKEQ. The ends lost 3 bases at V and 6 bases at J; junction bases unmatched: 5. This CDR3 region has 14 residues. CDR3 nucleotide sequence: TGTGCCAGCAGCCATACTAGCGCGGGCAATGAGCAGTTCTTC. Protein product: CASSHTSAGNEQFF.

The CDR3 DNA is TGCGCCAGCAGCTTGTGGGCAGGTCTCAATCAGCCCCAGCATTTT. Encoded protein: CASSLWAGLNQPQHF. The rearrangement uses TRBV5-1 and TRBJ1-5; D uncertain. The CDR3 extends over 15 amino acids. V shed 1 base and J shed 3 bases, with 11 bases lying between them. Looked up from germline, CDR1 is SGHRS and CDR2 is YFSETQ.

The chain couples TRBV6-5 to TRBJ1-6; possibly TRBD1 for D (5 bases). Germline V CDR1 and CDR2: MNHEY, SVGAGI. Between the trimmed V and J ends, which lost 0 bases and 8 bases, there was a span of 11 bases. The CDR3 extends over 15 amino acids. The chain's CDR3 is CASSYSGRVHSPLHF. For the CDR3, the DNA is TGTGCCAGCAGTTACTCTGGCAGGGTGCATTCACCCCTCCACTTT.

V gene TRBV3-1 (or the pseudogene TRBV3-2) combines with J gene TRBJ1-1; D perhaps matches TRBD1 (5 bases). The V end was cut by 1 base, the J end by 8 bases, with 11 bases between. Germline V gives CDR1 LGHDT, CDR2 YNNKEL (reference sequence). CDR3 length: 13 residues. CDR3 sequence reads: CASSQGTPREAFF. CDR3 coding DNA: TGTGCCAGCAGCCAAGGGACACCTCGAGAAGCTTTCTTT.

The DNA for the CDR3 is TGTGCCACCAGACAGGGCGCGATCGAGACCCAGTACTTC. Translation: CATRQGAIETQYF. The chain couples TRBV2 to TRBJ2-5; 7 bases are a match to TRBD1. Trimming removed 10 bases from V and 5 bases from J; junction bases left unmatched: 10. The CDR3 is made up of 13 amino acids. Germline CDR1 SNHLY, CDR2 FYNNEI. The full variable domain, rest sourced from reference TRBV2 and TRBJ2-5, is EPEVTQTPSHQVTQMGQEVILRCVPISNHLYFYWYRQILGQKVEFLVSFYNNEISEKSEIFDDQFSVERPDGSNFTLKIRSTKLEDSAMYFCATRQGAIETQYFGPGTRLLVL.

V is TRBV7-2 and J is TRBJ1-6; D is perhaps TRBD1 (6 bases). Per the germline V gene, CDR1 is SGHTA and CDR2 is FQGNSA. This CDR3 region has 14 residues. V shed 3 bases and J shed 7 bases, with 10 bases lying between them. The CDR3: CASSFTGHNSPLHF. Here the CDR3 DNA reads TGTGCCAGCAGCTTCACAGGGCACAATTCACCCCTCCACTTT.

This chain uses TRBV28 with TRBJ1-2; D remains unclear. CDR3 size: 14 residues. Germline-derived CDR1 and CDR2 are MDHEN and SYDVKM. V was cut by 4 bases and J by 3 bases, with 12 bases left in between. CDR3 DNA: TGTGCCAGCAGTTCCCGCGAGGGAGACTATGGCTACACCTTC. Translating gives CASSSREGDYGYTF.

The rearrangement links TRBV27 to TRBJ1-5, with TRBD1 matching 8 bases. Germline values: CDR1 MNHEY, CDR2 SMNVEV (reference sequence). This CDR3 is built from 14 residues. Unmatched junction bases numbered 7, after V lost 5 bases and J lost 7 bases. The CDR3 is CASSTRQGSQPQHF. CDR3 DNA sequence: TGTGCCAGCAGTACGCGACAGGGGTCCCAGCCCCAGCATTTT.

The rearrangement links TRBV7-8 to TRBJ2-7; 7 bases line up with TRBD1. The junction had 1 base not matched to a gene; V was cut back by 2 bases and J by 3 bases. This CDR3 is 13 amino acids long. Per germline, CDR1 SGHVS and CDR2 FQNEAQ. The CDR3 DNA sequence: TGTGCCAGCAGCTTATCAGGGGGCTACGAGCAGTACTTC. Residues: CASSLSGGYEQYF.

The chain couples TRBV4-2 to TRBJ2-3; TRBD2 aligns across 7 bases. The V and J ends lost 1 base and 1 base, in that order; junction bases with no gene match: 5. The CDR3 sequence is 16 residues long. Germline V lookup: CDR1 LGHNA, CDR2 YNFKEQ. This CDR3 reads CASSQGDRGGTDTQYF. CDR3 nucleotide sequence: TGTGCCAGCAGCCAAGGAGACCGGGGGGGCACAGATACGCAGTATTTT.

The genes are TRBV7-8 and TRBJ2-7; 7 bases are a match to TRBD2. V shed 1 base, J shed 12 bases, and the junction held 6 bases outside the gene matches. CDR1 and CDR2 from the germline V gene are SGHVS and FQNEAQ. The CDR3 covers 12 residues. The DNA for the CDR3 is TGTGCCAGCAGCTTAGGGGGGGAGCGGGGGTACTTC. Its translation is CASSLGGERGYF.

The chain has TRBV10-3 and TRBJ1-4, with 9 bases lining up with TRBD1. CDR1 and CDR2 from the germline V gene are ENHRY and SYGVKD. The CDR3 loop spans 14 amino acids. V was clipped by 6 bases and J by 7 bases; unmatched bases: 6. The CDR3 loop reads CAISLDRGSEKLFF. CDR3 nucleotide sequence: TGTGCCATCAGCCTGGACAGGGGAAGTGAAAAACTGTTTTTT.

This rearrangement joins TRBV5-1 to TRBJ2-1; 8 bases agree with TRBD1. The CDR3 has 14 amino acids. The J segment lost 8 bases and the V segment lost 2 bases, leaving 6 bases of the junction unmatched. Looked up from germline, CDR1 is SGHRS and CDR2 is YFSETQ. CDR3 in DNA: TGCGCCAGCAGCTTTGGACAGGGTTGGGATGAGCAGTTCTTC. Amino acid sequence: CASSFGQGWDEQFF. The variable domain in full, completed from reference TRBV5-1 and TRBJ2-1, reads KAGVTQTPRYLIKTRGQQVTLSCSPISGHRSVSWYQQTPGQGLQFLFEYFSETQRNKGNFPGRFSGRQFSNSRSEMNVSTLELGDSALYLCASSFGQGWDEQFFGPGTRLTVL.

The gene calls are TRBV3-1 (or the pseudogene TRBV3-2) and TRBJ1-1; D not certain. CDR3 length: 13 residues. Germline V lookup: CDR1 LGHDT, CDR2 YNNKEL (reference sequence). The V and J ends lost 6 bases and 0 bases respectively, with 8 bases between them. CDR3 nucleotides: TGTGCCAGCAGGTCAGTAATGAACACTGAAGCTTTCTTT. Translated: CASRSVMNTEAFF.

The sample holds many counts of this clone. V usage is TRBV6-5 and J usage is TRBJ1-1; D remains unclear. From germline, CDR1 is MNHEY and CDR2 SVGAGI. V was trimmed by 0 bases and J by 0 bases, leaving 8 bases between them. The CDR3 loop spans 15 amino acids. The CDR3 is CASSYSADLNTEAFF. The CDR3 nucleotides are TGTGCCAGCAGTTACTCGGCAGACTTGAACACTGAAGCTTTCTTT.

The chain has TRBV20-1 and TRBJ1-2, with D perhaps TRBD1 (5 bases). Germline V gives CDR1 DFQATT, CDR2 SNEGSKA (reference sequence). CDR3 size: 11 residues. V lost 0 bases and J lost 6, with 5 bases in between. The DNA for the CDR3 is TGCAGTGCTAGAGAAGGGGATGGCTACACCTTC. Translation: CSAREGDGYTF.

The chain links TRBV5-4 to TRBJ1-6, with 8 bases matching TRBD1. This CDR3 spans 20 amino acids. V lost 0 bases, J lost 5 bases, and 16 bases stayed unmatched. Germline V gives CDR1 SGHNT, CDR2 YYREEE (reference sequence). The CDR3 sequence: CASSLAWGSGGALDNSPLHF. Written as DNA, the CDR3 is TGTGCCAGCAGCTTGGCCTGGGGGTCAGGGGGCGCTTTGGATAATTCACCCCTCCACTTT.

The rearrangement joins TRBV7-6 to TRBJ2-1; 7 positions match TRBD2. Germline-derived CDR1 and CDR2 are SGHVS and FNYEAQ. The V segment lost 5 bases and the J segment 7 bases; nucleotides outside the gene matches: 14. The CDR3 consists of 16 residues. CDR3 in DNA: TGTGCCAGCAGCCGGCGCGGGGGACGAGGGGATAATGAGCAGTTCTTC. Translated: CASSRRGGRGDNEQFF.

The chain recombines TRBV7-8 with TRBJ2-7; the D gene is possibly TRBD2 (7 bases). This CDR3 region has 15 residues. V gave up 0 bases and J gave up 6 bases, with 15 bases separating them. Germline loops: CDR1 SGHVS, CDR2 FQNEAQ. This CDR3 is CASSLAWGGPVEQYF. The CDR3 DNA follows: TGTGCCAGCAGCTTAGCCTGGGGGGGGCCAGTCGAGCAGTACTTC.

CDR3 in DNA: TGTGCCAGTAGTCCCCGCCCCGGGACTACTACTAGCACAGATACGCAGTATTTT. This translates into CASSPRPGTTTSTDTQYF. V and J are TRBV19 and TRBJ2-3; 7 nucleotides align to TRBD2. Unmatched junction bases numbered 14, after V lost 5 bases and J lost 0 bases. The germline CDR1 and CDR2 sequences are LNHDA and SQIVND (reference sequence). The length of the CDR3 is 18 residues. Full variable domain (missing parts from reference TRBV19 and TRBJ2-3): DGGITQSPKYLFRKEGQNVTLSCEQNLNHDAMYWYRQDPGQGLRLIYYSQIVNDFQKGDIAEGYSVSREKKESFPLTVTSAQKNPTAFYLCASSPRPGTTTSTDTQYFGPGTRLTVL.

The chain links TRBV12-5 to TRBJ2-2, with 10 positions matching TRBD2. The V gene's germline CDR1 is LGHNT and CDR2 FRNRAP. This CDR3 comprises 19 residues. The J segment lost 3 bases and the V segment lost 2 bases, leaving 12 bases of the junction unmatched. In DNA form, the CDR3 reads TGTGCTAGTGGTTTGTATAGAGCGGGGGGGCCGAAGGACACCGGGGAGCTGTTTTTT. Translation gives CASGLYRAGGPKDTGELFF. The variable domain in full, with the rest retrieved from reference TRBV12-5 and TRBJ2-2, is DARVTQTPRHKVTEMGQEVTMRCQPILGHNTVFWYRQTMMQGLELLAYFRNRAPLDDSGMPKDRFSAEMPDATLATLKIQPSEPRDSAVYFCASGLYRAGGPKDTGELFFGEGSRLTVL.